This T cell receptor (beta chain) was observed in a study of blood T cell repertoires in COVID-19. At the level of the study: Samples of COVID-19 (acute and convalescent) were obtained from the United States, Italy and Spain. Sources were T cells, B-cell-depleted T cells, or PBMCs; the material itself was cDNA or gDNA.

In the original processing: For nucleated cells, counts were estimated from reference gene primer amplification. Profiling relied on immunoSEQ multiplex PCR, and the TCRdb table lists in-frame clones only, not all of them. V and J calls and clone size are as listed in that table; D and trimming were resolved from the DNA. The sample consists of under 350,000 clones, 65% to 90% of them appearing once. Trimming pared 11 bases from V and 8 bases from J, leaving 12 bases between. Germline assignment: CDR1 MNHEY and CDR2 SVGAGI. The CDR3 extends over 10 amino acids. Ages ranged from 18 to 89 years, with residence in 24 US areas.

The chain couples TRBV6-5 to TRBJ1-2; a weak D match, TRBD1 (6 bases). The sequencing input was PBMCs or T cells enriched from blood (not recorded which). The source is a man younger than 45 who had recovered from COVID-19. CDR3 residues: CAARGNGYTF. DNA for the CDR3: TGTGCCGCCAGGGGAAACGGCTACACCTTC.